This TCR beta chain was identified during a study of blood T cell repertoires in COVID-19. About the research overall: Spain, Italy and the United States supplied samples that represented acute and convalescent COVID-19. PBMCs, B-cell-depleted T cells, or T cells provided the cDNA or gDNA that made up the material.

Per the study methods: Reference gene primers were amplified, and this amplification served to estimate nucleated cell counts. Clones were read by immunoSEQ multiplex PCR, and TCRdb kept only the in-frame ones, dropping some. V, J and clone size derive from that table, while D and trimming were established from the DNA sequence. The sample carries some 290,000 clones, roughly 93% recorded once. This clone was detected a few times. CDR1 and CDR2 (germline): LNHDA, SQIVND (reference sequence). CDR3 size: 14 residues. J lost 7 bases, V lost 7 bases, and 9 bases had no gene match. Sequencing used PBMCs or T cells enriched from blood (not recorded which). The J gene is TRBJ1-2, the V gene TRBV19, with 10 nucleotides matching TRBD1. This sequence was found in a woman aged 40 to 49 with acute COVID-19. The CDR3 nucleotides are TGTGCCAGTACCCACGACAGGGGGCTTAGTGGCTACACCTTC. This codes for CASTHDRGLSGYTF.